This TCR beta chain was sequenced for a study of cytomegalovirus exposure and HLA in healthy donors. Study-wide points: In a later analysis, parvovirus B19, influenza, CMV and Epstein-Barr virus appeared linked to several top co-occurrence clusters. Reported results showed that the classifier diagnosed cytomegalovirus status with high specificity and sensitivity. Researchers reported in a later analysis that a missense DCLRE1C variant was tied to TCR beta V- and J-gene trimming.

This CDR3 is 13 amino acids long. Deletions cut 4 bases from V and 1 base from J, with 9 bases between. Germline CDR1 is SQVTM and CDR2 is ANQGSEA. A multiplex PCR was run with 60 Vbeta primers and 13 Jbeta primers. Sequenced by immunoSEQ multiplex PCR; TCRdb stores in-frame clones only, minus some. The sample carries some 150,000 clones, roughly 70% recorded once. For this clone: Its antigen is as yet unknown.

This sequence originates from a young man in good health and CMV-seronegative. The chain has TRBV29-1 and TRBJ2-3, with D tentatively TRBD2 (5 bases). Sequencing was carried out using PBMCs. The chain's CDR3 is CSVAFGGTDTQYF. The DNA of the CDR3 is TGCAGCGTTGCTTTCGGGGGCACAGATACGCAGTATTTT.